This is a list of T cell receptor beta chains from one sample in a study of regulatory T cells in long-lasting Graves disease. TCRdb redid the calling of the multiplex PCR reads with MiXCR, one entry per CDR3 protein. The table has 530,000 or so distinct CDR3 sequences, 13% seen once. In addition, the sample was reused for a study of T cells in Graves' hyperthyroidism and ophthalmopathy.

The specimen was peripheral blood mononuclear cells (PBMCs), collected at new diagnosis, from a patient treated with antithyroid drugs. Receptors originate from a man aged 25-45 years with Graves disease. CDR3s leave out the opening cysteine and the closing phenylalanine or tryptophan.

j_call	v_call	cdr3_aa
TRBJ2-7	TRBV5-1	ASSRGQYEQY
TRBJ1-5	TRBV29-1	SVADGNNQPQH
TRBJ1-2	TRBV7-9	ASSSSGGNYGYT
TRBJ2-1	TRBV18	ASSLVESHEQF
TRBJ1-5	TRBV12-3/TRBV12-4	ASSYQRSNQPQH
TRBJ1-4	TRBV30	AWSPGQVLVEKLF
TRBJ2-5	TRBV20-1	SARDLGGGRETQY
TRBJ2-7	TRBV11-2	ASSLGPFAY
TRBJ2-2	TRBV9	ASSPGTSGYTGELF
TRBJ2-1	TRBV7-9	ATILLPGLAAEQF
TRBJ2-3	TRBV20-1	SASGDTQY
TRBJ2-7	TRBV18	ASSPSIGGYEQY
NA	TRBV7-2	ASILAGEQETQY
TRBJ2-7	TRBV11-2	ASSLGSYFPYEQY
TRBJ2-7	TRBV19	ASNTGTGPNEQY
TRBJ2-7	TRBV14	ASSQGVAGTSYEQY
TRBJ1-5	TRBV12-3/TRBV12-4	ASRQYGRGADQPQH
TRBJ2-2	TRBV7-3	ASSSYRQEIGTGELF
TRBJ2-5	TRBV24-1	ATSLVLAGGPMQETQY
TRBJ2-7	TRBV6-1	ASSENMAVFSYEQY
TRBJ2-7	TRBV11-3	ASSPRAQEEQY
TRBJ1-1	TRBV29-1	SFYRNTEAF
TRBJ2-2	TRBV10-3	ATRVEDTGELF
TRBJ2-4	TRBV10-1	ASSGGLAKNIQY
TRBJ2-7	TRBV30	AWSVLEGASEQY
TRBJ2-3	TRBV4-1	ASSFPRGGTDTQY
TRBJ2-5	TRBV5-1	ASSLGRLAIQETQY
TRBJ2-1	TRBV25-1	ASSKHANSGYNEQF
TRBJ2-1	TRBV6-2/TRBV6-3	ASSSPGRGRWSGQF
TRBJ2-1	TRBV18	ASSPPTVVRGSYNEQF
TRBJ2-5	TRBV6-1	ASGEAGQETQY
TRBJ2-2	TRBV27	ASSLLLAGGSGELF
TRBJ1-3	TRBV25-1	ASSHPGHSGNTIY
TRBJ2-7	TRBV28	ASTLRGYGPQY
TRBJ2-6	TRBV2	ASKRVSGANVLT
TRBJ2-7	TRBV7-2	ASSRTSLYEQY
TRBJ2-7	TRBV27	ASSVSGSEQY
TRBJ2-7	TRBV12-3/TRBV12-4	ASSPSSLGASAHEQY
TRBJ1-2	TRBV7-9	ASSFQDRSLYGYT
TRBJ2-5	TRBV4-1	ASSQAGRQETQY
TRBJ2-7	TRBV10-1	ASSESGARPPYEQY
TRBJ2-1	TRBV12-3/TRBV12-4	ASQRYNEQF
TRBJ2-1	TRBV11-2	ASSLEGLYNEQF
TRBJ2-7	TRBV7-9	ASSLLFGYEQY
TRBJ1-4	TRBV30	AWRSKDEKLF
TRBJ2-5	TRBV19	ASSMESPTGVLQETQY
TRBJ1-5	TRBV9	ASSVAPGRDQPQH
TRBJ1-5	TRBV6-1	ASHRRGQPQH
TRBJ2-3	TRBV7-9	ASSLEREIEDTQY
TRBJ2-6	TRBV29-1	SVEDRKGSGANVLT
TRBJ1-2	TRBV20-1	SPTAGGDGYT
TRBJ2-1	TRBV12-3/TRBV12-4	ATTLRGTGNEQF
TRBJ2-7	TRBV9	ASSALSFRDTYFGEYEQY
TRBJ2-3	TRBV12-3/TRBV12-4	ASSSLPGPQDTQY